This T cell receptor (beta chain) was retrieved from a study of OX40 agonist ivuxolimab in advanced cancers. General study results and limits: Expanded clones tended on average to be more numerous among CD8+ T cells than CD4+.

Notes on this clone: Its antigen is not identified.

V dropped 4 bases and J dropped 4 bases, with 19 bases sitting between them. The length of the CDR3 is 16 residues. Germline V CDR1 and CDR2: SGHTS, YDEGEE. Data came from immunoSEQ multiplex PCR; TCRdb stores just in-frame clones and leaves some out. The repertoire includes about 55,000 clones, more than 70% of them detected once, and about 4.6% sits in the top ten. The gene calls are TRBV5-8 and TRBJ2-3, with D uncertain. The source of this sequence is an adult with an advanced solid tumor such as melanoma, head and neck, liver or kidney cancer. The sequenced sample was CD4+ or CD8+ T cells sorted from blood, obtained in a trial of the OX40 agonist ivuxolimab. CDR3 nucleotide sequence: TGTGCCAGCAGCGCTCGCGGTTATAGAGGCTCAGATACGCAGTATTTT. Protein: CASSARGYRGSDTQYF.